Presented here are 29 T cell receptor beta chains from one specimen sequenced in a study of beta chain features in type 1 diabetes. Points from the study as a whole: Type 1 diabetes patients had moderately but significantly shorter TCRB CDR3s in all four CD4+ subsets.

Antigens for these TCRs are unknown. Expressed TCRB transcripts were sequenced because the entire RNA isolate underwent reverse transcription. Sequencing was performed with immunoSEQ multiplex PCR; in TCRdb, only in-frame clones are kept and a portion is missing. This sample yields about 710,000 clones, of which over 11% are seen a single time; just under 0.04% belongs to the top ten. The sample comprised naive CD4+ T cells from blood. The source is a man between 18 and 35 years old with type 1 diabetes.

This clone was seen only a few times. The CDR3, as DNA: TGTGCCAGCAGTTACGGCTACACAGATACGCAGTATTTT. Translating it yields CASSYGYTDTQYF. This chain connects TRBV6-5 to TRBJ2-3; D gene unclear. Germline CDR1 MNHEY, CDR2 SVGAGI. The CDR3 sequence is 13 residues long. V shed 2 bases and J shed 2 bases, with 5 bases lying between them.

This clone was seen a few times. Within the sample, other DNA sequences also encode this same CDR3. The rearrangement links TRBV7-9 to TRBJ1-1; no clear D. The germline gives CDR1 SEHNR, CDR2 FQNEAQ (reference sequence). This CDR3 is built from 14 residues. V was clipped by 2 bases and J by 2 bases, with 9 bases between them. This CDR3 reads CASSLPSLNTEAFF. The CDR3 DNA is TGTGCCAGCAGCTTACCCTCCCTTAACACTGAAGCTTTCTTT.

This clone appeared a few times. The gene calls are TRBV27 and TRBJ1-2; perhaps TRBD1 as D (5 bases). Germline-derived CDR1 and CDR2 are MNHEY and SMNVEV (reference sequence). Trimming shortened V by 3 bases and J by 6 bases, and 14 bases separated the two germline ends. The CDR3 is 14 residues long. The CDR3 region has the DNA TGTGCCAGCAGTTTGGAGCCTCGGGACGATGGCTACACCTTC. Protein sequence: CASSLEPRDDGYTF.

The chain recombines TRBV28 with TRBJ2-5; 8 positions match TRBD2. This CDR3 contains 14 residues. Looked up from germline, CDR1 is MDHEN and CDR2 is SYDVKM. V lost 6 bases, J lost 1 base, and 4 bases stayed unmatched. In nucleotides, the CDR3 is TGTGCCAGCAGCCGGGGGGGTTTCCAAGAGACCCAGTACTTC. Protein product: CASSRGGFQETQYF. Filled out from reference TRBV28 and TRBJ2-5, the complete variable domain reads DVKVTQSSRYLVKRTGEKVFLECVQDMDHENMFWYRQDPGLGLRLIYFSYDVKMKEKGDIPEGYSVSREKKERFSLILESASTNQTSMYLCASSRGGFQETQYFGPGTRLLVL.

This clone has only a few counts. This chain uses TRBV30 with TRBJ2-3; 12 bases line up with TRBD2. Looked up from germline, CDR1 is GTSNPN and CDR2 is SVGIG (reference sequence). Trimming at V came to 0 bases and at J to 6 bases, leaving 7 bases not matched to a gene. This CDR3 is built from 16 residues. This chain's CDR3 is CAWSVVTSGSRDTQYF. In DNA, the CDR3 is TGTGCCTGGAGTGTCGTGACTAGCGGGAGTCGCGATACGCAGTATTTT.

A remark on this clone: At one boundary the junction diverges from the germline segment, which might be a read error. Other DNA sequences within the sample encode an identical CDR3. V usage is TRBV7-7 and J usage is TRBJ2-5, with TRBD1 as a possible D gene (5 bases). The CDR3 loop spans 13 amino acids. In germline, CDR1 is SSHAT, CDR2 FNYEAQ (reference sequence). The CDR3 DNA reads TGTGCTAGCAGCTTAGGACACCCAGAGACCCAGTACTTC. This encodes CASSLGHPETQYF.

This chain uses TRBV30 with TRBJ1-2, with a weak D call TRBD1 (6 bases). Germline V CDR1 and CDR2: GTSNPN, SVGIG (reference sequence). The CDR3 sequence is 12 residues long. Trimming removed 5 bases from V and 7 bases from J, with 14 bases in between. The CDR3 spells CAWDAGAPGYTF. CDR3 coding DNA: TGTGCCTGGGATGCGGGGGCGCCTGGCTACACCTTC.

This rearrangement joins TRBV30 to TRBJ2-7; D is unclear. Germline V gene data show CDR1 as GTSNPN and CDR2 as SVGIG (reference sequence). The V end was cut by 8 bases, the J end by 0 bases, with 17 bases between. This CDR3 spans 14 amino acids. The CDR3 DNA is TGTGCCGGAGAACAAGGCGGTCTCTCCTACGAGCAGTACTTC. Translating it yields CAGEQGGLSYEQYF.

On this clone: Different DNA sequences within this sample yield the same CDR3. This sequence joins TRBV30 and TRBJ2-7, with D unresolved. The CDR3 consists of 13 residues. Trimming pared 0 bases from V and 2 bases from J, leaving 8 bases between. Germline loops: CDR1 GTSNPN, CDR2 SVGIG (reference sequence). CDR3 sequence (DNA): TGTGCCTGGAGTGTACTGGGCCCCTACGAGCAGTACTTC. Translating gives CAWSVLGPYEQYF.

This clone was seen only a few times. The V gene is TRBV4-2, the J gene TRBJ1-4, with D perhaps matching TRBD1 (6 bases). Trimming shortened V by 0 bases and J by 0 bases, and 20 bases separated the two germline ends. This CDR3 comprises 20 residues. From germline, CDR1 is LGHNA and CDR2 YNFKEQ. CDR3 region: CASSQEKRNRAGATNEKLFF. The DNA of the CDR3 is TGTGCCAGCAGCCAAGAGAAGAGGAACAGGGCTGGGGCAACTAATGAAAAACTGTTTTTT.

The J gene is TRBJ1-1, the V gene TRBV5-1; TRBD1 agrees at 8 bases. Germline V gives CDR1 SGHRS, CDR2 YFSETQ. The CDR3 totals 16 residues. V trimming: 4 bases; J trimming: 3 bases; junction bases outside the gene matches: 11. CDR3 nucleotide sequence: TGCGCCAGCAGCGCAGAGCCCCAGGGGGCAGACACTGAAGCTTTCTTT. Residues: CASSAEPQGADTEAFF.

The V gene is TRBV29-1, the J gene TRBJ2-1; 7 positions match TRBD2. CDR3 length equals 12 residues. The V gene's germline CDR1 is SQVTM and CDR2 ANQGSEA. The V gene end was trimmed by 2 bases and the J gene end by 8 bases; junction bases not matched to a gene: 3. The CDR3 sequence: CSVEPRGDEQFF. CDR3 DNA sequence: TGCAGCGTTGAACCCCGGGGGGATGAGCAGTTCTTC.

The CDR3 reads CASSGSGNTDTQYF. The CDR3 DNA reads as TGTGCCAGCAGCGGATCGGGGAACACAGATACGCAGTATTTT. This chain links TRBV4-2 with TRBJ2-3, with D perhaps TRBD2 (5 bases). The germline V gene has CDR1 LGHNA and CDR2 YNFKEQ. The length of the CDR3 is 14 residues. With 5 bases removed from V and 2 bases from J, the gap between germline ends came to 11 bases.

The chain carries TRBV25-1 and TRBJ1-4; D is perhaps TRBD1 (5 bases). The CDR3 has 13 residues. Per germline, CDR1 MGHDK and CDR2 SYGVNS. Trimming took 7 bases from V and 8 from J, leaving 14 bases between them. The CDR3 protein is CASTGLEGEKLFF. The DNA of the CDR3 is TGTGCCAGCACGGGCCTTGAGGGGGAAAAACTGTTTTTT.

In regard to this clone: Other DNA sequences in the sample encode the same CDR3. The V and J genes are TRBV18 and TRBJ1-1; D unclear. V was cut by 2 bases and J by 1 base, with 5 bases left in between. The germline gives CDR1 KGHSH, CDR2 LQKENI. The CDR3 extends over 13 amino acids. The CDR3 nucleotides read TGTGCCAGCTCACCATCGGAGAACACTGAAGCTTTCTTT. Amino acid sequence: CASSPSENTEAFF.

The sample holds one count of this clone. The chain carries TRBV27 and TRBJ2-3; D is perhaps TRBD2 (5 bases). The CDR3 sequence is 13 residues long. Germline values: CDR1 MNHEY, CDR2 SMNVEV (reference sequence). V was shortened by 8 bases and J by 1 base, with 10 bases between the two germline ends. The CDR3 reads CASGGVGTDTQYF. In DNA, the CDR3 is TGTGCCAGCGGAGGAGTTGGCACAGATACGCAGTATTTT.

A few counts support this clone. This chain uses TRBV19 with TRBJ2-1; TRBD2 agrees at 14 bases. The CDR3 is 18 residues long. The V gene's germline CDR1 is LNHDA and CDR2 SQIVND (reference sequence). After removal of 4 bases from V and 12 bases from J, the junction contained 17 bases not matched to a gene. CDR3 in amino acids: CASSRLAGGPVLGVRQFF. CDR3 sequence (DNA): TGTGCCAGTAGTAGACTAGCGGGAGGGCCGGTCCTTGGGGTTCGGCAGTTCTTC.

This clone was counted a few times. The CDR3 here is CASRLGPLGNTIYF. In DNA, the CDR3 is TGTGCCAGCCGCTTGGGGCCGCTGGGAAACACCATATATTTT. The rearrangement uses TRBV28 and TRBJ1-3; a weak D match, TRBD1 (5 bases). The germline V gene encodes CDR1 MDHEN and CDR2 SYDVKM. Trimming pared 8 bases from V and 4 bases from J, leaving 15 bases between. The CDR3 is 14 amino acids.

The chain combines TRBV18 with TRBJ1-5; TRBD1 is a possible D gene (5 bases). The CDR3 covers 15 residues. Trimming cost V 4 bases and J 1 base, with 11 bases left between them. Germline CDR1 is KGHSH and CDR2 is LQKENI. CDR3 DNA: TGTGCCAGCTCACAGAGGAGGGGCAGCAATCAGCCCCAGCATTTT. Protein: CASSQRRGSNQPQHF.

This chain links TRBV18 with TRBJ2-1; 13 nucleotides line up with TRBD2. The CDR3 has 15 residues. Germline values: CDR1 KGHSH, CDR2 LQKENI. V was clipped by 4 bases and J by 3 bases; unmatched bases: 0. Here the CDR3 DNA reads TGTGCCAGCTCACGGACTAGCGGGAGCTACAATGAGCAGTTCTTC. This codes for CASSRTSGSYNEQFF.

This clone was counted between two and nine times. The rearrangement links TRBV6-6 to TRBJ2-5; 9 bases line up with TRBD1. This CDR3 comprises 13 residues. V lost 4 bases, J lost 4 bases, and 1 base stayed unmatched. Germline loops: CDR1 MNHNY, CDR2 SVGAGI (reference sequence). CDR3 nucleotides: TGTGCCAGCAGTTCGGGACAGGGAGAGACCCAGTACTTC. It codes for CASSSGQGETQYF.

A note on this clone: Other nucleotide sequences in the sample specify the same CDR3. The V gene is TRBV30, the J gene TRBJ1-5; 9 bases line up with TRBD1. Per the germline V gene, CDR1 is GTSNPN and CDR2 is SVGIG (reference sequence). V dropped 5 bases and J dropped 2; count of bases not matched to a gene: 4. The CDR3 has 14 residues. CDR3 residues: CAWSRQGGNQPQHF. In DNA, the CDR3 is TGTGCCTGGTCGAGACAGGGGGGCAATCAGCCCCAGCATTTT.

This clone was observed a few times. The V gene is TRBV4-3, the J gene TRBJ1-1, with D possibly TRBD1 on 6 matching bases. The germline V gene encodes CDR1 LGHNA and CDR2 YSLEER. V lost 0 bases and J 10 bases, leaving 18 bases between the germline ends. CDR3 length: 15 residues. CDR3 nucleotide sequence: TGCGCCAGCAGCCAAGATAATCAACCCGGGGGCTCAGCTTTCTTT. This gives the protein CASSQDNQPGGSAFF.

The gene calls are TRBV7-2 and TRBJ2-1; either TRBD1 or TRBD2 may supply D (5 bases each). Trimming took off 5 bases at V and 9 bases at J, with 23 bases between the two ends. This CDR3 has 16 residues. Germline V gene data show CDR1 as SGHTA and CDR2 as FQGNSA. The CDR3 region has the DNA TGTGCCAGCAGCCGTCCCGGGACCATCGGACGGGTTGAGCAGTTCTTC. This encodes CASSRPGTIGRVEQFF.

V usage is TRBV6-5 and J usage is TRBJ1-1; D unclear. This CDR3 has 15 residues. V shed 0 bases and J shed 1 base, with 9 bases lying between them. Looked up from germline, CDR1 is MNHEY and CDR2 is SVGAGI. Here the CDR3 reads CASSYSGLPNTEAFF. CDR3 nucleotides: TGTGCCAGCAGTTACTCGGGCCTTCCGAACACTGAAGCTTTCTTT.

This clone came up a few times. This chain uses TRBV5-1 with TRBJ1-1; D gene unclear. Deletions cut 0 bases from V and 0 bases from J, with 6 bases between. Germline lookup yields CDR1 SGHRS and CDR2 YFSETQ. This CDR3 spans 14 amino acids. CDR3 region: CASSLGAMNTEAFF. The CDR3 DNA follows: TGCGCCAGCAGCTTGGGAGCCATGAACACTGAAGCTTTCTTT.

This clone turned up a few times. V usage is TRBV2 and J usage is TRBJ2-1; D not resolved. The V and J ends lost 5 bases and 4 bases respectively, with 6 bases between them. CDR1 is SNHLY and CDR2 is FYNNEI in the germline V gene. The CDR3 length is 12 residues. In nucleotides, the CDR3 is TGTGCCAGCAGTAGCCATTACAATGAGCAGTTCTTC. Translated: CASSSHYNEQFF. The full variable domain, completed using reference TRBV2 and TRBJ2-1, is EPEVTQTPSHQVTQMGQEVILRCVPISNHLYFYWYRQILGQKVEFLVSFYNNEISEKSEIFDDQFSVERPDGSNFTLKIRSTKLEDSAMYFCASSSHYNEQFFGPGTRLTVL.

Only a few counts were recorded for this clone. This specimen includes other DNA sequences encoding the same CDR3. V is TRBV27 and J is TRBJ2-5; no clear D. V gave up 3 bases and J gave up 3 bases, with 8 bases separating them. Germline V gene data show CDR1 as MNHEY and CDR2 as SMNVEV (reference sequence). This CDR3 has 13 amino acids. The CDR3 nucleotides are TGTGCCAGCAGTTTGTGGGCAGAAGAGACCCAGTACTTC. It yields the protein CASSLWAEETQYF.

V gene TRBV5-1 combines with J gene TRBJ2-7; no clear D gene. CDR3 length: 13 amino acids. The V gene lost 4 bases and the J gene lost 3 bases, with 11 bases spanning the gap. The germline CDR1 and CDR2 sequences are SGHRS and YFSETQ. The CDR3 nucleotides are TGCGCCAGCAGCGTCGCTGACGACTACGAGCAGTACTTC. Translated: CASSVADDYEQYF.